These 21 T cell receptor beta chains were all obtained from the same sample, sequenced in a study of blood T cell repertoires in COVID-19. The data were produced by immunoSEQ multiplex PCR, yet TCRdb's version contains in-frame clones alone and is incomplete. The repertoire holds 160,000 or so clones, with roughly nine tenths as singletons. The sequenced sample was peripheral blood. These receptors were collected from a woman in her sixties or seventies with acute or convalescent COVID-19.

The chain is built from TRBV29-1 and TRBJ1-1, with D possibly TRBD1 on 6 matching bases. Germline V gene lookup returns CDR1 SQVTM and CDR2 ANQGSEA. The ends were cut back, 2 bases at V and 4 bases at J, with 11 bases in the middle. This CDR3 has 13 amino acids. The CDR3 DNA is TGCAGCGTTGAATACAGGGAGGGCACTGAAGCTTTCTTT. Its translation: CSVEYREGTEAFF.

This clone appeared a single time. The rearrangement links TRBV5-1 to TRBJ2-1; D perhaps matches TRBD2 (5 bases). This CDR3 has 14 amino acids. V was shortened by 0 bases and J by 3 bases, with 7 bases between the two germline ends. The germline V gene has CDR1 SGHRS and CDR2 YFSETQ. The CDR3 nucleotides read TGCGCCAGCAGCTTGGGTCGGGACTACAATGAGCAGTTCTTC. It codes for CASSLGRDYNEQFF.

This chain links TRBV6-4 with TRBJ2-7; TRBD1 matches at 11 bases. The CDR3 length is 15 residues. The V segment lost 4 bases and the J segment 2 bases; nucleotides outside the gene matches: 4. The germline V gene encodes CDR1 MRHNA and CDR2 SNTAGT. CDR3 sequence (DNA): TGTGCCAGCAGTGGGCCGGGACAGGGGGCCTACGAGCAGTACTTC. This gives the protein CASSGPGQGAYEQYF.

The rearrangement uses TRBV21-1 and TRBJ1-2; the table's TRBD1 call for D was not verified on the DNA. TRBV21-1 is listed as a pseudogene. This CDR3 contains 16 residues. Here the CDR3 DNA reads TGTGCCAGCACACACTACTCGGGACAGGGGAACTATGGCTACACCTTC. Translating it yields CASTHYSGQGNYGYTF.

The CDR3 spells CAWRETGASNEKLFF. The CDR3 region has the DNA TGTGCCTGGAGGGAAACAGGGGCGAGTAATGAAAAACTGTTTTTT. The chain couples TRBV30 to TRBJ1-4; 7 bases line up with TRBD1. Germline-derived CDR1 and CDR2 are GTSNPN and SVGIG (reference sequence). The CDR3 runs 15 residues. V trimming: 3 bases; J trimming: 4 bases; junction bases outside the gene matches: 8.

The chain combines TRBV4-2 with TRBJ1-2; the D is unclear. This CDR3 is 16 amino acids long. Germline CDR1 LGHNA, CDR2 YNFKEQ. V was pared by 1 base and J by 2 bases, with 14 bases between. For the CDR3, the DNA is TGTGCCAGCAGCCAAGTGCCAGGCTCTGGGAACTATGGCTACACCTTC. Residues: CASSQVPGSGNYGYTF.

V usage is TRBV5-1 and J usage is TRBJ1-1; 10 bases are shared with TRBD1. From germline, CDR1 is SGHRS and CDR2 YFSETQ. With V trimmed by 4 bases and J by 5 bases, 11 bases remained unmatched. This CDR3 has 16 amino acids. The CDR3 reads CASSPGGQGVGTEAFF. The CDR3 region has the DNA TGCGCCAGCAGCCCGGGAGGACAGGGGGTGGGTACTGAAGCTTTCTTT.

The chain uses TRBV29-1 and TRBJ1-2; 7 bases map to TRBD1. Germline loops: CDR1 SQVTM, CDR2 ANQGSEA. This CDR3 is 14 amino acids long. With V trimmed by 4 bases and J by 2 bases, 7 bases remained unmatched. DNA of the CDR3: TGCAGCGTTGTCTCAGAACAGGGGAACTATGGCTACACCTTC. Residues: CSVVSEQGNYGYTF.

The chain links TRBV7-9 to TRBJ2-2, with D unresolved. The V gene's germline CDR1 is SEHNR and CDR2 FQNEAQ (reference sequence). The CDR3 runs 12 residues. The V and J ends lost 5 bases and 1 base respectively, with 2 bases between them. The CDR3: CASSLNTGELFF. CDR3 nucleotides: TGTGCCAGCAGCCTGAACACCGGGGAGCTGTTTTTT.

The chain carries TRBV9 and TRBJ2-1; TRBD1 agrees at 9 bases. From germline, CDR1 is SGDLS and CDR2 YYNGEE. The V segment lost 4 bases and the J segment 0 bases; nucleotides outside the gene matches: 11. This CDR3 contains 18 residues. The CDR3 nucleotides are TGTGCCAGCAGCAGTTCCTCTAACAGGGGGCTCTCCTACAATGAGCAGTTCTTC. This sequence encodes CASSSSSNRGLSYNEQFF.

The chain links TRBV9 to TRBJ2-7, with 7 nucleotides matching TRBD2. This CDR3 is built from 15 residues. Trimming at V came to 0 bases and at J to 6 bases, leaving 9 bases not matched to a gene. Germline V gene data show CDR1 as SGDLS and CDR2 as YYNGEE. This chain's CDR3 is CASSVEVAGVGEQYF. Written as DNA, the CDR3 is TGTGCCAGCAGCGTAGAGGTCGCGGGAGTGGGCGAGCAGTACTTC. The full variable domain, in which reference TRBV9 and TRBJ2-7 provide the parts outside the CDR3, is DSGVTQTPKHLITATGQRVTLRCSPRSGDLSVYWYQQSLDQGLQFLIQYYNGEERAKGNILERFSAQQFPDLHSELNLSSLELGDSALYFCASSVEVAGVGEQYFGPGTRLTVT.

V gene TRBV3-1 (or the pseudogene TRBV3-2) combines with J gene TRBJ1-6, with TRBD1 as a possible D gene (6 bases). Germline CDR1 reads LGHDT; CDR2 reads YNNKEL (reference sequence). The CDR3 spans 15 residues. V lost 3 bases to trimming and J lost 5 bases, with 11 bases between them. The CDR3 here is CASSQEGQNNSPLHF. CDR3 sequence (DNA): TGTGCCAGCAGCCAGGAAGGACAGAATAATTCACCCCTCCACTTT.

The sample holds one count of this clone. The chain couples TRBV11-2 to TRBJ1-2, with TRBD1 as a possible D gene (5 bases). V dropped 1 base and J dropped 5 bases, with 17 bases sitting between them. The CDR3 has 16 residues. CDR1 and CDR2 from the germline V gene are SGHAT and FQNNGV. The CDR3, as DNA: TGTGCCAGCAGCTTAGGGATGGGGAGGGGATCGTATGGCTACACCTTC. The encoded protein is CASSLGMGRGSYGYTF.

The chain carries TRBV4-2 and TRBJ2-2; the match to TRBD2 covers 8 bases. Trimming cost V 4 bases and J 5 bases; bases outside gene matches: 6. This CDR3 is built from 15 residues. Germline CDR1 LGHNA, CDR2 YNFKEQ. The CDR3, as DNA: TGTGCCAGCAGCCCCGGGACTAGAATTACCGGGGAGCTGTTTTTT. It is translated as CASSPGTRITGELFF.

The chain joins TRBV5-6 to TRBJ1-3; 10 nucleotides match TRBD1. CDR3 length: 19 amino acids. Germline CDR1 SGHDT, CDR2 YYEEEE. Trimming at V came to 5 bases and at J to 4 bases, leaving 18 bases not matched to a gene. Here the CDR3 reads CASRTTVPGQGLGGNTIYF. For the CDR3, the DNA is TGTGCCAGCAGAACTACAGTCCCGGGACAGGGGCTGGGAGGAAACACCATATATTTT.

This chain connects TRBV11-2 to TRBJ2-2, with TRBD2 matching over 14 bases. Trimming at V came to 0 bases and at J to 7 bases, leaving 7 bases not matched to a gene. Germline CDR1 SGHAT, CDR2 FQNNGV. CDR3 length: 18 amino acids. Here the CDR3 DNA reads TGTGCCAGCAGCTTAGATGGACTAGCGGGAGGAGGGGTCGGGGAGCTGTTTTTT. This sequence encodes CASSLDGLAGGGVGELFF.

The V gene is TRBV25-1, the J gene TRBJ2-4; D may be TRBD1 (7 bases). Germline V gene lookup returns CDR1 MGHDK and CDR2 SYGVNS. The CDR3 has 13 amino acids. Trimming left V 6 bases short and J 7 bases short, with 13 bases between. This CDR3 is CASRQQGRNIQYF. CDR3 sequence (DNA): TGTGCCAGCAGACAACAGGGGAGGAACATTCAGTACTTC.

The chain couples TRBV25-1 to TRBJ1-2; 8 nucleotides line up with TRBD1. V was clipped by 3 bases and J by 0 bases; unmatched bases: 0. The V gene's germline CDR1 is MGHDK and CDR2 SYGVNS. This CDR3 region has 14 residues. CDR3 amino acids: CASSETGANYGYTF. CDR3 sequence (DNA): TGTGCCAGCAGTGAGACAGGGGCTAACTATGGCTACACCTTC.

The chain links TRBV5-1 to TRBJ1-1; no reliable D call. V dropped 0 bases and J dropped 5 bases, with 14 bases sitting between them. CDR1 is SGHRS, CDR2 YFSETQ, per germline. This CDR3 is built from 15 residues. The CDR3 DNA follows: TGCGCCAGCAGCTTGGCGACGGATCGGGGAACTGAAGCTTTCTTT. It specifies CASSLATDRGTEAFF.

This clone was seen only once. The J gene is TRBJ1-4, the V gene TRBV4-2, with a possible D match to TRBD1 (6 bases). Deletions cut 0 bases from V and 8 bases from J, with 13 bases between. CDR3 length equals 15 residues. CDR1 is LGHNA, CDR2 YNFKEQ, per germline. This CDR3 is CASSQETQGREKLFF. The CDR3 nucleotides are TGTGCCAGCAGCCAAGAAACACAGGGTCGGGAAAAACTGTTTTTT.

This CDR3 reads CASSTQGRHNQPQHF. In DNA form, the CDR3 reads TGTGCCAGTAGCACACAGGGACGGCACAATCAGCCCCAGCATTTT. The rearrangement links TRBV19 to TRBJ1-5, with D tentatively TRBD1 (6 bases). The V gene's germline CDR1 is LNHDA and CDR2 SQIVND (reference sequence). Trimming pared 6 bases from V and 3 bases from J, leaving 15 bases between. CDR3 length: 15 amino acids.